The table lists the clone carrying this TCR beta chain with a few counts. Per the germline V gene, CDR1 is MNHEY and CDR2 is SMNVEV (reference sequence). The CDR3 has 15 amino acids. Trimming stripped 0 bases from V and 5 bases from J, with 14 bases between. The data originate from a study of molecular identifiers for immune sequencing clone quantification. In TCRdb, the PCR reads were re-called with MiXCR into one record per CDR3 protein. The sample includes about 500,000 distinct CDR3 sequences, about a quarter seen only once; the top ten take roughly 0.79%. V and J are TRBV27 and TRBJ2-7, with D tentatively TRBD1 (6 bases). Sequencing was performed on naive CD8+ T cells from blood, with Jurkat cell RNA spiked in. Noted subset: FACS-sorted CD8+CD4-CCR7+CD45RA+ naive T cells. The TCR sequence derives from a human donor in good health. Some libraries in this study had Jurkat cell RNA spiked in. CDR3 coding DNA: TGTGCCAGCAGTTTATCTTCGGGACAATTTCACGAGCAGTACTTC. It is translated as CASSLSSGQFHEQYF.